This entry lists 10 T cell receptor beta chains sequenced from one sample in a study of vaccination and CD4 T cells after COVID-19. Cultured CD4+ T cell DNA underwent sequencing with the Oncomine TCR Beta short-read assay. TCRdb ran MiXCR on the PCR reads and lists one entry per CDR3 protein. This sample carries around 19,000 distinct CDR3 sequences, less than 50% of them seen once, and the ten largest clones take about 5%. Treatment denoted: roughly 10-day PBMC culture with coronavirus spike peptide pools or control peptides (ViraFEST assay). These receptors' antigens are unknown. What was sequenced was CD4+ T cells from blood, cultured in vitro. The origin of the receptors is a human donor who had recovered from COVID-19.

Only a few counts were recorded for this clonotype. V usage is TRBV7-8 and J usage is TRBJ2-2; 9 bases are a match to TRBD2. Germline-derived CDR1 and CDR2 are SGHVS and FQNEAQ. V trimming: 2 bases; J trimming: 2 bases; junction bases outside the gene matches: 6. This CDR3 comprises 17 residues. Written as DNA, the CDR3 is TGTGCCAGCAGCTTATCGAAGGGACTAGCCAACACCGGGGAGCTGTTTTTT. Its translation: CASSLSKGLANTGELFF.

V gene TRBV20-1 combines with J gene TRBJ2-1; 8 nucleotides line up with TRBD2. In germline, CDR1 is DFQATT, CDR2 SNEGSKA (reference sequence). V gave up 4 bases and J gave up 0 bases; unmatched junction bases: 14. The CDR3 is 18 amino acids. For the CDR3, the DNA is TGCAGTGCTAAGCGGCCTAGCGGGCTCCCCAGCTCCTACAATGAGCAGTTCTTC. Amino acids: CSAKRPSGLPSSYNEQFF.

CDR3 residues: CAIPWDGGNQPQHF. Written as DNA, the CDR3 is TGTGCCATCCCGTGGGACGGTGGCAATCAGCCCCAGCATTTT. The chain is built from TRBV6-1 and TRBJ1-5; a weak D match, TRBD1 (5 bases). The V and J ends lost 10 bases and 2 bases respectively, with 15 bases between them. Looked up from germline, CDR1 is MNHNS and CDR2 is SASEGT. The CDR3 has 14 amino acids.

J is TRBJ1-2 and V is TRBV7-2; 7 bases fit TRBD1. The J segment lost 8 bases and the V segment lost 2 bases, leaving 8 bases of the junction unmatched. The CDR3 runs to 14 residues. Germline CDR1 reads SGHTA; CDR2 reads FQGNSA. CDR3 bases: TGTGCCAGCAGCTTACCCACAGGGGATGTGGGCTACACCTTC. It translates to CASSLPTGDVGYTF.

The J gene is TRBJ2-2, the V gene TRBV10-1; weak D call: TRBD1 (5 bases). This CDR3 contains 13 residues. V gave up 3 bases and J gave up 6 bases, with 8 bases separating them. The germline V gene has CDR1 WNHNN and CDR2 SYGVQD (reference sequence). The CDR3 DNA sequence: TGCGCCAGCAGTGACAGGGCTGCCGGGGAGCTGTTTTTT. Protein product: CASSDRAAGELFF.

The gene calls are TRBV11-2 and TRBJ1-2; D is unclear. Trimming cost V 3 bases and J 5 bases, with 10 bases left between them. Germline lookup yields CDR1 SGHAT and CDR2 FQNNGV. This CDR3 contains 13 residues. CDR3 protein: CASSLWDAYGYTF. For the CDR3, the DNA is TGTGCCAGCAGCTTGTGGGATGCTTATGGCTACACCTTC. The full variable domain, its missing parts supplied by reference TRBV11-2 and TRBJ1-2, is EAGVAQSPRYKIIEKRQSVAFWCNPISGHATLYWYQQILGQGPKLLIQFQNNGVVDDSQLPKDRFSAERLKGVDSTLKIQPAKLEDSAVYLCASSLWDAYGYTFGSGTRLTVV.

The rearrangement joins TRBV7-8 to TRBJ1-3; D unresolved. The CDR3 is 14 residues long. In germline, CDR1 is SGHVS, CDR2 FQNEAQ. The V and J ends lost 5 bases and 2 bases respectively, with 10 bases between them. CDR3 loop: CASSLTLAGNTIYF. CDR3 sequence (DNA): TGTGCCAGCAGCCTCACTCTTGCTGGAAACACCATATATTTT.

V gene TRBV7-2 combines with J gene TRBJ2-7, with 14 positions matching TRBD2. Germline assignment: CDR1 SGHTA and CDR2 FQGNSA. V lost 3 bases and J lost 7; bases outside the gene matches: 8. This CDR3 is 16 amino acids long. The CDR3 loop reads CASSFGTSGRTREQYF. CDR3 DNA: TGTGCCAGCAGCTTCGGGACTAGCGGGAGAACGCGTGAGCAGTACTTC.

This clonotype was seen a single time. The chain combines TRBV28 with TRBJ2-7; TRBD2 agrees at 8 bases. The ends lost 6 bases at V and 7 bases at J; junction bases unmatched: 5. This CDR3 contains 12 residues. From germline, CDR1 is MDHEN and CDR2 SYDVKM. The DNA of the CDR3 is TGTGCCAGCAGGCGGGGGGCTAGAGAGCAGTACTTC. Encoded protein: CASRRGAREQYF.

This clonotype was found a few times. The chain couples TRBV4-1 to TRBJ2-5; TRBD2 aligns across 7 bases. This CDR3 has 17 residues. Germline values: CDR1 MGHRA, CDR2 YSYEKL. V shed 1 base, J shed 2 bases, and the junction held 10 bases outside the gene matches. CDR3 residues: CASSQVHASGLQETQYF. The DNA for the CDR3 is TGCGCCAGCAGCCAAGTGCATGCTAGCGGCCTTCAAGAGACCCAGTACTTC.